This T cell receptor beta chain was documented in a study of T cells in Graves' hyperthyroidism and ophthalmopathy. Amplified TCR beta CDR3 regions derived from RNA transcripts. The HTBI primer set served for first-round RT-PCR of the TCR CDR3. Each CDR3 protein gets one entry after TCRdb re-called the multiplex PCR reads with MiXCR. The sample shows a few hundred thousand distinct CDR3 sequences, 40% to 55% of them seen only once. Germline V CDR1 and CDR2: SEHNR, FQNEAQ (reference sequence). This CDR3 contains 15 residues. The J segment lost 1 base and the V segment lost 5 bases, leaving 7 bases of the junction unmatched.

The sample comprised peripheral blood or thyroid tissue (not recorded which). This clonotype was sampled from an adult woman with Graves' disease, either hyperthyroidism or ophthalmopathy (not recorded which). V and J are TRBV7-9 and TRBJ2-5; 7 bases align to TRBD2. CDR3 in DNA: TGTGCCAGCAGCCCTTGGGAGGGTGCCCAAGAGACCCAGTACTTC. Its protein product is CASSPWEGAQETQYF.